These 14 T cell receptor beta chains were sequenced from one sample in a study of blood T cells in healthy people across ages. Combining a sample-barcoded 5' primer with a J-beta primer mix, a second PCR ran for roughly 7 to 12 cycles. In TCRdb, the 5' RACE reads were re-called with MiXCR into one record per CDR3 protein. The table includes just over 1 million distinct CDR3 sequences, 40% to 50% detected once. The specimen sequenced was blood. All receptors derive from a woman aged 55 to 70 in good health.

The V call is TRBV20-1, the J call TRBJ2-4; D is possibly TRBD1 or TRBD2 (7 bases each). The DNA end favors TRBJ2-7, so the J call may be wrong. Germline-derived CDR1 and CDR2 are DFQATT and SNEGSKA (reference sequence). The CDR3 covers 15 residues. CDR3 DNA: TGCAGTGCTATGCCTCAGGGGGGGAAAACCTACGAGCAGTACTTC. Amino acid sequence: CSAMPQGGKTYEQYF.

V and J are TRBV24-1 and TRBJ2-1; 7 nucleotides align to TRBD1. V shed 9 bases, J shed 6 bases, and the junction held 7 bases outside the gene matches. CDR3 length: 13 residues. Germline V gene data show CDR1 as KGHDR and CDR2 as SFDVKD. In nucleotides, the CDR3 is TGTGCCACCTCCCGACCAGGGGGCAATGAGCAGTTCTTC. Encoded protein: CATSRPGGNEQFF.

On this clonotype: A read error may account for a junction end that differs from germline. The V call is TRBV30, the J call TRBJ1-2, with D tentatively TRBD1 (5 bases). From germline, CDR1 is GTSNPN and CDR2 SVGIG (reference sequence). The CDR3 extends over 13 amino acids. The CDR3 region has the DNA TGTGCCTGGAGTGTAGTAGGGGACTATGGCTGCACCTTC. Residues: CAWSVVGDYGCTF.

This clonotype was observed a few times. The chain carries TRBV7-2 and TRBJ2-2; a possible D gene is TRBD2 (5 bases). Germline loops: CDR1 SGHTA, CDR2 FQGNSA. Trimming pared 5 bases from V and 6 bases from J, leaving 16 bases between. This CDR3 contains 15 residues. For the CDR3, the DNA is TGTGCCAGCAGCCCACGGGCCAGAGCGGCCGGGGAGCTGTTTTTT. This sequence encodes CASSPRARAAGELFF.

This sequence joins TRBV7-8 and TRBJ2-3, with 12 bases identical to TRBD2. Germline V lookup: CDR1 SGHVS, CDR2 FQNEAQ. The CDR3 has 16 amino acids. Germline trimming cut 3 bases from V and 9 bases from J; bases unmatched to any gene: 10. The CDR3: CASSLLRALAGGTQYF. The CDR3 bases are TGTGCCAGCAGCTTGTTGAGAGCCCTAGCGGGAGGGACGCAGTATTTT.

The chain joins TRBV5-1 to TRBJ2-5; TRBD2 agrees at 15 bases. The CDR3 is made up of 17 amino acids. V shed 0 bases and J 5 bases; nucleotides not matched to a gene: 5. CDR1 and CDR2 (germline): SGHRS, YFSETQ. CDR3 region: CASSLEGTSGRTETQYF. CDR3 DNA: TGCGCCAGCAGCTTGGAAGGGACTAGCGGGAGGACGGAGACCCAGTACTTC.

In this sample, this clonotype turned up a few times. The V gene is TRBV3-1, the J gene TRBJ2-3; 10 nucleotides line up with TRBD1. The CDR3 is 13 amino acids. Germline CDR1 and CDR2: LGHDT and YNNKEL (reference sequence). The junction had 7 bases not matched to a gene; V was cut back by 8 bases and J by 8 bases. CDR3 in amino acids: CASAGTGAGTQYF. For the CDR3, the DNA is TGTGCCAGCGCCGGGACAGGGGCAGGTACGCAGTATTTT.

The rearrangement links TRBV27 to TRBJ2-1; 7 positions agree with TRBD1. The CDR3 is made up of 15 amino acids. The V and J ends lost 5 bases and 8 bases, in that order; junction bases with no gene match: 12. Per the germline V gene, CDR1 is MNHEY and CDR2 is SMNVEV (reference sequence). CDR3 sequence reads: CASSPHDRVFDEQFF. For the CDR3, the DNA is TGTGCCAGCAGTCCCCACGACAGGGTATTCGATGAGCAGTTCTTC.

The chain combines TRBV10-3 with TRBJ1-5, with a possible D match to TRBD1 (5 bases). V was pared by 1 base and J by 5 bases, with 12 bases between. The CDR3 length is 15 residues. Looked up from germline, CDR1 is ENHRY and CDR2 is SYGVKD. The CDR3 DNA follows: TGTGCCATCAGTGAGTACCAGGGCAGGTATCAGCCCCAGCATTTT. It encodes CAISEYQGRYQPQHF.

The chain joins TRBV20-1 to TRBJ2-7, with D unclear. The V end lost 0 bases, the J end lost 3 bases, and 15 bases lay between the germline ends. The CDR3 has 15 amino acids. Germline V gene sequence: CDR1 DFQATT, CDR2 SNEGSKA (reference sequence). In DNA, the CDR3 is TGCAGTGCTAGAGATCAAGCGTCAGAGGTCTACGAGCAGTACTTC. Encoded protein: CSARDQASEVYEQYF.

This chain joins TRBV18 and TRBJ2-1, with D possibly being TRBD2 (6 bases). The CDR3 length is 16 residues. The V and J ends lost 6 bases and 4 bases respectively, with 19 bases between them. Germline CDR1 and CDR2: KGHSH and LQKENI. The chain's CDR3 is CASSPRNVAGYNEQFF. CDR3 in DNA: TGTGCCAGCTCTCCCAGGAATGTTGCGGGATACAATGAGCAGTTCTTC.

The chain has TRBV5-1 and TRBJ2-1, with D possibly called TRBD1 or TRBD2 (5 bases each). Trimming pared 2 bases from V and 0 bases from J, leaving 12 bases between. Germline CDR1 reads SGHRS; CDR2 reads YFSETQ. The CDR3 length is 16 residues. This chain's CDR3 is CASSFVGPSSYNEQFF. The CDR3 region has the DNA TGCGCCAGCAGCTTTGTGGGACCCAGCTCCTACAATGAGCAGTTCTTC. The full variable domain, with the rest looked up from reference TRBV5-1 and TRBJ2-1, is KAGVTQTPRYLIKTRGQQVTLSCSPISGHRSVSWYQQTPGQGLQFLFEYFSETQRNKGNFPGRFSGRQFSNSRSEMNVSTLELGDSALYLCASSFVGPSSYNEQFFGPGTRLTVL.

This clonotype was detected only a few times. The chain employs TRBV14 and TRBJ2-1; possibly TRBD1 for D (6 bases). The V gene's germline CDR1 is SGHDN and CDR2 FVKESK. V was shortened by 1 base and J by 4 bases, with 14 bases between the two germline ends. The CDR3 sequence is 16 residues long. The CDR3, as DNA: TGTGCCAGCAGCCAAGTGTGGGGGCAGGGGTACAATGAGCAGTTCTTC. Translated, it gives CASSQVWGQGYNEQFF.

This clonotype has a handful of counts. The V and J genes are TRBV3-1 and TRBJ2-5; the D gene is possibly TRBD1 (5 bases). The germline V gene has CDR1 LGHDT and CDR2 YNNKEL (reference sequence). V was clipped by 4 bases and J by 1 base, with 19 bases between them. The CDR3 is 17 amino acids. CDR3 bases: TGTGCCAGCAGCCGGGGCCAGGACACACTTTCCCAAGAGACCCAGTACTTC. This translates into CASSRGQDTLSQETQYF.